This TCR beta chain was profiled in a study of T cell responses to AZD1222 COVID-19 vaccine. V dropped 4 bases and J dropped 2; count of bases not matched to a gene: 10. Germline-derived CDR1 and CDR2 are MDHEN and SYDVKM. CDR3 length equals 16 residues. General observations from the study: Repertoire sampling occurred only after the peak T cell response. Receipt of two AZD1222 doses was followed by a rise in Spike-specific TCR breadth and depth.

Only in-frame clones appear in the TCRdb table, and some are missing; sequencing was by immunoSEQ multiplex PCR. Among 90,000 to 120,000 clones listed, 90% to 95% were seen once. For this clone: Its antigen is not known.

Material: peripheral blood, obtained 28 days after the second AZD1222 dose. The source of this sequence is an adult who received the AZD1222 COVID-19 vaccine. V usage is TRBV28 and J usage is TRBJ1-1; the match to TRBD1 covers 7 bases. CDR3 amino acids: CASSSLVAGGNTEAFF. The CDR3 DNA reads TGTGCCAGCAGTTCCCTCGTGGCAGGGGGAAACACTGAAGCTTTCTTT.